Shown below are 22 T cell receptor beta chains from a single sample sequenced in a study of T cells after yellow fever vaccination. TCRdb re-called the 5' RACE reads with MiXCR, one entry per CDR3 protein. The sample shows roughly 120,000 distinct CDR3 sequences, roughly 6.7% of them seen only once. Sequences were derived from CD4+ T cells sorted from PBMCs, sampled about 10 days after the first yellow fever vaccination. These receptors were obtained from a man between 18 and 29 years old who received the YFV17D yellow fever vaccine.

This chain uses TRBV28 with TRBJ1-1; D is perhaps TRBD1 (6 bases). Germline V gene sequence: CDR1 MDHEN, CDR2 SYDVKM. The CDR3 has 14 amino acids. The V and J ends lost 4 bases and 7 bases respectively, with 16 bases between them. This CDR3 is CASSSAGEGGEAFF. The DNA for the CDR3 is TGTGCCAGCAGTTCCGCGGGGGAAGGGGGTGAAGCTTTCTTT.

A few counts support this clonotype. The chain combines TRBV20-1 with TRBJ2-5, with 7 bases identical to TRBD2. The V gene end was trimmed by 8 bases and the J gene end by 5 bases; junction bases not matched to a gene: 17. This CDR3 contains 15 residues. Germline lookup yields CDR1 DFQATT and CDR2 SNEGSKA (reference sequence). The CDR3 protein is CSPQGGALSIETQYF. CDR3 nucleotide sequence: TGCAGTCCCCAGGGAGGGGCCCTTAGTATCGAGACCCAGTACTTC.

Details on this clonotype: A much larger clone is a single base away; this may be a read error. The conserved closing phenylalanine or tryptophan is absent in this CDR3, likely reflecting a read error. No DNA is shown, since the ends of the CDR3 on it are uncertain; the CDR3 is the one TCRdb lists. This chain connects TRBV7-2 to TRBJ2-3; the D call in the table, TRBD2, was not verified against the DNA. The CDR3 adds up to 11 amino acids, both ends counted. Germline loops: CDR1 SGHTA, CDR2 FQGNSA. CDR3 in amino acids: CASSLVGRASL.

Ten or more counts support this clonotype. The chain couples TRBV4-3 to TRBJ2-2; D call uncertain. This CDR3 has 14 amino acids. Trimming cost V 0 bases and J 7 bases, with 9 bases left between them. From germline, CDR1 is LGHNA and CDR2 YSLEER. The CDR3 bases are TGCGCCAGCAGCCAAGAAAGGGCGATCGGGGAGCTGTTTTTT. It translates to CASSQERAIGELFF.

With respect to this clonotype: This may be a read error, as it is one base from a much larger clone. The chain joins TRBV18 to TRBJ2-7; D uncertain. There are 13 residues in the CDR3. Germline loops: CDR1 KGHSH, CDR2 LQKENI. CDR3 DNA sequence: TGTGTCAGCTCACCAAGCGCACACCCCGAGCAGTACTTC. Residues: CVSSPSAHPEQYF.

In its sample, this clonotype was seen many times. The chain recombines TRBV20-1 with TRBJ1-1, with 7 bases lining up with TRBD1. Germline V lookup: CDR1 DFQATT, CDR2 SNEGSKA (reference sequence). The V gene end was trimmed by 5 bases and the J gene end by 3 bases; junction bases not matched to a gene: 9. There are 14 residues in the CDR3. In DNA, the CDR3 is TGCAGTGCTGGACAGGCGGCAGGAGACACTGAAGCTTTCTTT. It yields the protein CSAGQAAGDTEAFF.

The CDR3 nucleotides read TGTGCCTGGGCCCGGGACAGAGATGAAAAACTGTTTTTT. This codes for CAWARDRDEKLFF. J is TRBJ1-4 and V is TRBV30; 7 positions match TRBD1. The CDR3 is 13 residues long. Per germline, CDR1 GTSNPN and CDR2 SVGIG (reference sequence). The V gene end was trimmed by 5 bases and the J gene end by 6 bases; junction bases not matched to a gene: 6.

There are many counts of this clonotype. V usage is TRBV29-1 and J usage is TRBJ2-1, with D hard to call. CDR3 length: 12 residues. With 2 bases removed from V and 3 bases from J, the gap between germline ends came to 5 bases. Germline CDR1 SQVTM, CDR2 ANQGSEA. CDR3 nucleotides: TGCAGCGTTGAACGGAGCTACAATGAGCAGTTCTTC. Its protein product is CSVERSYNEQFF.

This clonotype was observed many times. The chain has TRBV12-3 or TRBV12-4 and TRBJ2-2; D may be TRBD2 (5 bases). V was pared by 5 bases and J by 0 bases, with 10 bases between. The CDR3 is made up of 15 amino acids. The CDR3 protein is CASSPGGSNTGELFF. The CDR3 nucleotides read TGTGCCAGCAGTCCCGGCGGGTCGAACACCGGGGAGCTGTTTTTT.

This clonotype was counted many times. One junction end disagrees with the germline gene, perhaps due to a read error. DNA of the CDR3: TGTGCCAGCAGCTTAGCGGGCACCGGGGAGCTGTTTTTT. Translating it yields CASSLAGTGELFF. J is TRBJ2-2 and V is TRBV5-1, with 7 positions matching TRBD2. The CDR3 consists of 13 residues. Per germline, CDR1 SGHRS and CDR2 YFSETQ.

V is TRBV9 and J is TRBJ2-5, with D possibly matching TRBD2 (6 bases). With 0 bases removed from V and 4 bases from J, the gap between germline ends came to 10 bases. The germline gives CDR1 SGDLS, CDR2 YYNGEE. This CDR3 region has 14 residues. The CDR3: CASSVGRGGETQYF. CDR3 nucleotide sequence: TGTGCCAGCAGCGTAGGTAGGGGAGGAGAGACCCAGTACTTC.

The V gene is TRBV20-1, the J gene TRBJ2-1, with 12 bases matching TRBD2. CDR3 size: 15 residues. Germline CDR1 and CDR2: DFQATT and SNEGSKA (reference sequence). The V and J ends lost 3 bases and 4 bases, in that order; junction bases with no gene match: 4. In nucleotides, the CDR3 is TGCAGTGCTAGCAAAGGGACTAGCGGGTACAATGAGCAGTTCTTC. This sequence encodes CSASKGTSGYNEQFF.

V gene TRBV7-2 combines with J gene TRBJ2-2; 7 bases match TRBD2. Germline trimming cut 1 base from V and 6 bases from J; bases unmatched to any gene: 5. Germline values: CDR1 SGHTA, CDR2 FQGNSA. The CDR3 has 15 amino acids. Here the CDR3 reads CASSLVTSRPGELFF. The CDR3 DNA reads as TGTGCCAGCAGCTTAGTGACTAGCCGTCCCGGGGAGCTGTTTTTT.

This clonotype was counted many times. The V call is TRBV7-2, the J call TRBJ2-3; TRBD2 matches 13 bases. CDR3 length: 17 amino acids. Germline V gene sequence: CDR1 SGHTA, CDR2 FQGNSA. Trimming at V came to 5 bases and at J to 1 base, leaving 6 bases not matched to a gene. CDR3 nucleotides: TGTGCCAGCAGCCAGGTGACTAGCGGGGGGCGCACAGATACGCAGTATTTT. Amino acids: CASSQVTSGGRTDTQYF.

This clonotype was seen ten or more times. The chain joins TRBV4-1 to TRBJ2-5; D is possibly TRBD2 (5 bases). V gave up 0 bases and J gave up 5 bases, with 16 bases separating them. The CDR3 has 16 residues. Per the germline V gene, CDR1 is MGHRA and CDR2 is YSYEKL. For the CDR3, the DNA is TGCGCCAGCAGCCAAGACCCCCGGGCCCGGGGTGAGACCCAGTACTTC. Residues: CASSQDPRARGETQYF.

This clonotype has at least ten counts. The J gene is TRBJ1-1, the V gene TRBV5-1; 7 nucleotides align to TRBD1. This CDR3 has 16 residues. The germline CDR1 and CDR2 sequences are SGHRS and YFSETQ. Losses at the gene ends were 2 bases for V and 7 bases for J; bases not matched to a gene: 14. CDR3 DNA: TGCGCCAGCAGCTTTTCCTCCGGGACAGACACCCTTGAAGCTTTCTTT. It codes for CASSFSSGTDTLEAFF. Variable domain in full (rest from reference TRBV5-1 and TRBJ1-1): KAGVTQTPRYLIKTRGQQVTLSCSPISGHRSVSWYQQTPGQGLQFLFEYFSETQRNKGNFPGRFSGRQFSNSRSEMNVSTLELGDSALYLCASSFSSGTDTLEAFFGQGTRLTVV.

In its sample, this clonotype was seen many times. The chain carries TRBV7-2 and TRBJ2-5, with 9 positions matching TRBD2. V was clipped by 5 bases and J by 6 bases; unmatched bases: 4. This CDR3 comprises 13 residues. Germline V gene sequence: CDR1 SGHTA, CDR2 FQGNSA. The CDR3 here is CASSEGLAKTQYF. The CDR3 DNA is TGTGCCAGCAGCGAGGGACTAGCCAAGACCCAGTACTTC.

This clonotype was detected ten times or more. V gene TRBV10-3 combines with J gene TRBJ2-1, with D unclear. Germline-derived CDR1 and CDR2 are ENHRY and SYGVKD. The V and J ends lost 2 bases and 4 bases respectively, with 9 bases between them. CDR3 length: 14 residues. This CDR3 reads CAISEKSPYNEQFF. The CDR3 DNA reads TGTGCCATCAGTGAGAAAAGCCCTTACAATGAGCAGTTCTTC.

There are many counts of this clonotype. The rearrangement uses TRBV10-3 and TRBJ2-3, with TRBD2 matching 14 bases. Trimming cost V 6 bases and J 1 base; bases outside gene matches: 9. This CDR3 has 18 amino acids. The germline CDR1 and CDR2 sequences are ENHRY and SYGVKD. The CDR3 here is CAIRDSGTSGGGTDTQYF. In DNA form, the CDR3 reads TGTGCCATCAGGGATTCCGGGACTAGCGGGGGAGGCACAGATACGCAGTATTTT.

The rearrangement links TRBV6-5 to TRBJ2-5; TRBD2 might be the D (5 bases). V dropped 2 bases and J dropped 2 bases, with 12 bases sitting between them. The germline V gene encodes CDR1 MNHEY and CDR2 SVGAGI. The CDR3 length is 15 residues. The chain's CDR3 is CASSYLRTVQETQYF. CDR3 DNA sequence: TGTGCCAGCAGTTACCTCCGGACTGTACAAGAGACCCAGTACTTC.

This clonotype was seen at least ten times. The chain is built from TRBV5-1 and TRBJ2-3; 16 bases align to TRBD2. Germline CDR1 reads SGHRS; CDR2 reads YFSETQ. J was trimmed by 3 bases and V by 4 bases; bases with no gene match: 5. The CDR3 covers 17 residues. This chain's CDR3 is CASSRAGLAGGTDTQYF. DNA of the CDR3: TGCGCCAGCAGCCGCGCGGGACTAGCGGGGGGGACAGATACGCAGTATTTT.

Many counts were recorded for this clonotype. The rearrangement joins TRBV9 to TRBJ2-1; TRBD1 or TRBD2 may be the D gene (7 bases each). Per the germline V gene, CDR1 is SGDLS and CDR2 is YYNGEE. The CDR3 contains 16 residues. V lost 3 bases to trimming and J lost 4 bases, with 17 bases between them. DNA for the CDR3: TGTGCCAGCAGCGGGCAGGGGGGGAGGTCTTACAATGAGCAGTTCTTC. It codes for CASSGQGGRSYNEQFF.